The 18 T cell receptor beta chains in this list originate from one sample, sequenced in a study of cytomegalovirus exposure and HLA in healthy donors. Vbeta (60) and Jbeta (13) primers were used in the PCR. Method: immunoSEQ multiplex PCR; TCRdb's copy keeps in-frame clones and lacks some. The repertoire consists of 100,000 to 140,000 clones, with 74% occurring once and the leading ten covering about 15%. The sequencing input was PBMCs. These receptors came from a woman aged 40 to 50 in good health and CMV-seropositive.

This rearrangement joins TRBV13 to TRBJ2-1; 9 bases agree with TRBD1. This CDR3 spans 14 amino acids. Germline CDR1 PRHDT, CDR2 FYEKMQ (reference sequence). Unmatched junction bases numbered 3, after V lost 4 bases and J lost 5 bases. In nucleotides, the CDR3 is TGTGCCAGCAGCTCGGGACAGGGAAACAATGAGCAGTTCTTC. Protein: CASSSGQGNNEQFF.

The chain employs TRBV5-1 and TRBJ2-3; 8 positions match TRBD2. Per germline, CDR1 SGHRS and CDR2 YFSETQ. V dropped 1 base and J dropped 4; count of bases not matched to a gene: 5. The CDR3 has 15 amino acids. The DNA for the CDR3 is TGCGCCAGCAGCTTGCAGCGGGGGCTTCCAGATACGCAGTATTTT. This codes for CASSLQRGLPDTQYF.

CDR3 nucleotides: TGCGCCAGCAGCTTGCGACAGGACGCCTACGAGCAGTACTTC. Its protein is CASSLRQDAYEQYF. The genes are TRBV5-1 and TRBJ2-7; a possible D gene is TRBD1 (6 bases). Germline V gene data show CDR1 as SGHRS and CDR2 as YFSETQ. V lost 1 base and J lost 2, with 10 bases in between. The CDR3 covers 14 residues.

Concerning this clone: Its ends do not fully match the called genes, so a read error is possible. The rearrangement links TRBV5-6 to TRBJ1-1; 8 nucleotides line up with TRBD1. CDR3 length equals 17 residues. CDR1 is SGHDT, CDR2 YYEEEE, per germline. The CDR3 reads CASSLTVNPTGVQAVAF. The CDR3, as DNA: TGTGCCAGCAGCTTGACCGTGAACCCGACAGGGGTTCAGGCGGTTGCGTTT.

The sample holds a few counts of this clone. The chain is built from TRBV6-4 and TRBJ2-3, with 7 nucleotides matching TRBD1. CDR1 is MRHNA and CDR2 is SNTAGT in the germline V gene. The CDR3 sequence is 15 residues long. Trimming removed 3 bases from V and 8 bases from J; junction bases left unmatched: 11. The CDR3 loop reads CASSDRAGGYSTQYF. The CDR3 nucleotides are TGTGCCAGCAGTGATCGGGCAGGGGGATATAGTACGCAGTATTTT.

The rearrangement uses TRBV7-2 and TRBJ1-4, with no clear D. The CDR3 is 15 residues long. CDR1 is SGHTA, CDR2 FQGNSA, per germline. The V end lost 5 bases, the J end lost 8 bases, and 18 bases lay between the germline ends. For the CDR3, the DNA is TGTGCCAGCAGCCATAAATACCGCGGTGGGGAAAAACTGTTTTTT. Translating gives CASSHKYRGGEKLFF.

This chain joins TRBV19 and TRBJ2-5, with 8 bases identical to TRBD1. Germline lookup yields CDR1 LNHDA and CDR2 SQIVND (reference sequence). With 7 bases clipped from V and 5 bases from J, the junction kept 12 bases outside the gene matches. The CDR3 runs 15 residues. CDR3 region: CASTPTGTGSETQYF. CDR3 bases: TGTGCCAGTACCCCAACCGGGACAGGTTCGGAGACCCAGTACTTC. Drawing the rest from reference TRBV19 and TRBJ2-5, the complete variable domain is DGGITQSPKYLFRKEGQNVTLSCEQNLNHDAMYWYRQDPGQGLRLIYYSQIVNDFQKGDIAEGYSVSREKKESFPLTVTSAQKNPTAFYLCASTPTGTGSETQYFGPGTRLLVL.

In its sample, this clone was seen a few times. CDR3 coding DNA: TGTGCCAGCTCACTTTACAGGGGCGATCGTGGCTACACCTTC. Its translation: CASSLYRGDRGYTF. The chain is built from TRBV18 and TRBJ1-2, with TRBD1 matching over 7 bases. Germline V gives CDR1 KGHSH, CDR2 LQKENI. Trimming took 4 bases from V and 7 from J; bases not matched to a gene: 9. This CDR3 region has 14 residues.

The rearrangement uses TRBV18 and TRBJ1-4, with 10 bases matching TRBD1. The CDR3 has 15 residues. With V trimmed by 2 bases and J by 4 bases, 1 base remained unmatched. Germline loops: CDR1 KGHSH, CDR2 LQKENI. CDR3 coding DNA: TGTGCCAGCTCACCAGGGACAGGGGTTAATGAAAAACTGTTTTTT. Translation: CASSPGTGVNEKLFF.

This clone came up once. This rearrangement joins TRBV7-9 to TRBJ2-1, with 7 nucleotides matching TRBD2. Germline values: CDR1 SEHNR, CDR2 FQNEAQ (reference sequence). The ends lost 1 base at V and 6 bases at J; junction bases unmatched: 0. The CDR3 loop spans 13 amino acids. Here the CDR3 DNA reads TGTGCCAGCAGCTTAGGACTAGCCAATGAGCAGTTCTTC. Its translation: CASSLGLANEQFF.

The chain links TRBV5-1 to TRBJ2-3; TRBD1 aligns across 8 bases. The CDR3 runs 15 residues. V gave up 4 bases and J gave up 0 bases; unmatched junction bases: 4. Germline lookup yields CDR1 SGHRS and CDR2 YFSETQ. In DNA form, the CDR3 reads TGCGCCAGCAGCCCAAGGACAGGGAGCACAGATACGCAGTATTTT. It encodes CASSPRTGSTDTQYF.

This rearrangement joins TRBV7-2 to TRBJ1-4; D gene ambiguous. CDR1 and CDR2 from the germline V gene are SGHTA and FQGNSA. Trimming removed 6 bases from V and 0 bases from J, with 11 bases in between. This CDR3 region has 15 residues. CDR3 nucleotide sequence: TGTGCCAGCAGTCGTACAGCTGCAACTAATGAAAAACTGTTTTTT. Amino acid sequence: CASSRTAATNEKLFF.

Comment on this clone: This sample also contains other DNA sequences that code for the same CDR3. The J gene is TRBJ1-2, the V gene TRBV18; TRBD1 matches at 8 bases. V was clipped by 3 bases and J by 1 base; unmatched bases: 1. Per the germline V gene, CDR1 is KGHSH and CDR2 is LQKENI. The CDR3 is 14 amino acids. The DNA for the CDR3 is TGTGCCAGCTCACCGGGACAGGTTAACTATGGCTACACCTTC. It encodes CASSPGQVNYGYTF.

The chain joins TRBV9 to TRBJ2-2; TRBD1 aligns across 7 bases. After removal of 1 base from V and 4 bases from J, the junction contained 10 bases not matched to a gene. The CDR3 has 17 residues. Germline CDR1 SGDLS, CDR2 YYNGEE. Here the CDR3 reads CASSVPREGGITGELFF. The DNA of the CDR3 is TGTGCCAGCAGCGTACCTCGAGAAGGGGGCATCACCGGGGAGCTGTTTTTT. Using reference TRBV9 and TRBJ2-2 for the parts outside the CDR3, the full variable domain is DSGVTQTPKHLITATGQRVTLRCSPRSGDLSVYWYQQSLDQGLQFLIQYYNGEERAKGNILERFSAQQFPDLHSELNLSSLELGDSALYFCASSVPREGGITGELFFGEGSRLTVL.

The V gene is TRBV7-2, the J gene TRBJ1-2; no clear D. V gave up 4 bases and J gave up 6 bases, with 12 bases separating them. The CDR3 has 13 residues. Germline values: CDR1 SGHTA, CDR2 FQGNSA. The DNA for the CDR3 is TGTGCCAGCAGCTCTTATCTCACAAATGGCTACACCTTC. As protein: CASSSYLTNGYTF. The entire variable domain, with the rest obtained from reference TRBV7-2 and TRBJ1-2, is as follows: GAGVSQSPSNKVTEKGKDVELRCDPISGHTALYWYRQSLGQGLEFLIYFQGNSAPDKSGLPSDRFSAERTGGSVSTLTIQRTQQEDSAVYLCASSSYLTNGYTFGSGTRLTVV.

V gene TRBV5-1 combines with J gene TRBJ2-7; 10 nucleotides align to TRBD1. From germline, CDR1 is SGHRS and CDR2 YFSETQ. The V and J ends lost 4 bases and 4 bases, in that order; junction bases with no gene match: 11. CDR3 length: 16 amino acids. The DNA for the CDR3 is TGCGCCAGCAGCCCATACCCGGGACAGGGGAGATACGAGCAGTACTTC. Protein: CASSPYPGQGRYEQYF. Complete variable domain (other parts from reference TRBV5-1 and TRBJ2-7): KAGVTQTPRYLIKTRGQQVTLSCSPISGHRSVSWYQQTPGQGLQFLFEYFSETQRNKGNFPGRFSGRQFSNSRSEMNVSTLELGDSALYLCASSPYPGQGRYEQYFGPGTRLTVT.

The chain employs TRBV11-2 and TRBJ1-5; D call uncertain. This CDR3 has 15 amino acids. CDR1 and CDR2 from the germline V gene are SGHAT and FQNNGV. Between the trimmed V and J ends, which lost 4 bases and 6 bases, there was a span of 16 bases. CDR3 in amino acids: CASSSYPTSGQPQHF. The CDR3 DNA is TGTGCCAGCAGCTCTTACCCCACGAGTGGTCAGCCCCAGCATTTT.

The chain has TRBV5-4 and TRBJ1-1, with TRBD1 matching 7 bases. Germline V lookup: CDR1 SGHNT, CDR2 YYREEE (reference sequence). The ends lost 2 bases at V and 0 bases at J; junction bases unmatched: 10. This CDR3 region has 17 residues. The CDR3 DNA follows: TGTGCCAGCAGCTTCGGACAGGCGATTGAGATGAACACTGAAGCTTTCTTT. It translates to CASSFGQAIEMNTEAFF.